The table lists the clone carrying this T cell receptor (beta chain) with a few counts. As yet, its antigen is unknown. The data belong to a study of cytotoxic CD8 clonotypes in ibrutinib-treated CLL. Study results and limitations: The study found baseline clonality above age-matched healthy donors, tracking circulating CD8+ T-cell counts. Rising at ibrutinib response, clonality subsequently fell back toward baseline at progression.

Measured with immunoSEQ multiplex PCR; TCRdb has only the in-frame clones, and not every one. Altogether approximately 91,000 clones are present, about 76% being singletons, with the ten largest covering approximately 5%. The sample consisted of PBMCs, taken after 12 months of ibrutinib treatment. The source of this sequence is a human donor with chronic lymphocytic leukemia.

The CDR3 region has the DNA TGTGCCAGCGCCCGAGGAGGTGGGGGCACTGAAGCTTTCTTT. Protein: CASARGGGGTEAFF. V is TRBV7-2 and J is TRBJ1-1; maybe TRBD1 (5 bases). The CDR3 spans 14 residues. Trimming stripped 8 bases from V and 4 bases from J, with 17 bases between. Germline CDR1 and CDR2: SGHTA and FQGNSA. Looking up the rest from reference TRBV7-2 and TRBJ1-1 gives the full variable domain: GAGVSQSPSNKVTEKGKDVELRCDPISGHTALYWYRQSLGQGLEFLIYFQGNSAPDKSGLPSDRFSAERTGGSVSTLTIQRTQQEDSAVYLCASARGGGGTEAFFGQGTRLTVV.